This record concerns one T cell receptor beta chain sequence. These data originate in a study of T-cell reconstitution after alpha-beta-depleted transplantation in children. V trimming: 7 bases; J trimming: 1 base; junction bases outside the gene matches: 1. In germline, CDR1 is SNHLY, CDR2 FYNNEI. This CDR3 comprises 13 residues. Construction of the TCRbeta library involved unique molecular identifiers. TCRdb itself ran the PCR reads through MiXCR, one entry per CDR3 protein. The top ten clones hold around 4.5% of a sample with just over 350,000 distinct CDR3 sequences, 13% of them seen once. The starting material was PBMCs, obtained from the stem cell graft. The TCR originated in a human donor who donated a stem cell graft to a child with Fanconi anemia. The V and J genes are TRBV2 and TRBJ1-2; the match to TRBD1 covers 9 bases. The CDR3 spells CASKTGGNYGYTF. The CDR3 nucleotides are TGTGCCAGCAAGACAGGGGGTAACTATGGCTACACCTTC.